This TCR beta chain was observed in a study of blood T cell repertoires in COVID-19. In the study overall: There were acute and convalescent COVID-19 samples, and they came from the United States, Italy and Spain. T cells, B-cell-depleted T cells, or PBMCs supplied cDNA or gDNA.

As originally analysed: Scientists estimated how many nucleated cells there were by amplifying reference gene primers. Profiled with immunoSEQ multiplex PCR; TCRdb holds only in-frame clones, not every one. The DNA gave D and trimming, while V, J and clone size come from that table. Here the sample spans 350,000 to 450,000 clones, 87% being singletons. Seattle researchers signed up patients amid active infection and tracked them longitudinally. Germline trimming cut 3 bases from V and 5 bases from J; bases unmatched to any gene: 9. This CDR3 is built from 15 residues. Germline V gene data show CDR1 as KGHSH and CDR2 as LQKENI.

The source material was peripheral blood. The sequence derives from a woman aged 60-70 years with COVID-19, enrolled during active disease. This chain joins TRBV18 and TRBJ1-1, with TRBD1 identical over 7 bases. The chain's CDR3 is CASSPYRGERTEAFF. The DNA of the CDR3 is TGTGCCAGCTCACCCTACAGGGGAGAGAGAACTGAAGCTTTCTTT.